These 14 T cell receptor beta chains were all obtained from the same sample, sequenced in a study of PD-L1 blockade in urothelial cancer. Libraries were prepared by immunoSEQ multiplex PCR; TCRdb keeps only in-frame clonotypes and omits some of them. The sample includes more than 35,000 clones, approximately 82% of them seen just once. As for time point: peripheral blood 6 weeks after treatment start. The sequenced sample was PBMCs, obtained around atezolizumab (anti-PD-L1) treatment. The receptors stem from a man between 60 and 75 years old with urothelial cancer.

The rearrangement links TRBV5-8 to TRBJ2-1, with D possibly matching TRBD2 (6 bases). The length of the CDR3 is 15 residues. Per germline, CDR1 SGHTS and CDR2 YDEGEE. The V and J ends lost 2 bases and 0 bases respectively, with 9 bases between them. This chain's CDR3 is CASSLIADSYNEQFF. CDR3 DNA: TGTGCCAGCAGCTTAATAGCGGACTCCTACAATGAGCAGTTCTTC.

This chain connects TRBV2 to TRBJ1-1; D call uncertain. Germline assignment: CDR1 SNHLY and CDR2 FYNNEI. V was cut by 3 bases and J by 4 bases, with 9 bases left in between. This CDR3 is 13 amino acids long. The CDR3 nucleotides are TGTGCCAGCAGTGATGCGGCGGGCACTGAAGCTTTCTTT. Translating it yields CASSDAAGTEAFF.

This chain uses TRBV19 with TRBJ2-1; 10 bases line up with TRBD2. This CDR3 has 15 residues. V was clipped by 3 bases and J by 8 bases; unmatched bases: 7. Germline V gene lookup returns CDR1 LNHDA and CDR2 SQIVND (reference sequence). The CDR3 DNA follows: TGTGCCAGTAGTATCACGGGGACTAGCGCCCATGAGCAGTTCTTC. As protein: CASSITGTSAHEQFF.

This clone was seen only a few times. The V and J genes are TRBV4-2 and TRBJ2-5; D might be TRBD2 (7 bases). V shed 0 bases and J shed 5 bases, with 13 bases lying between them. CDR3 length equals 15 residues. CDR1 is LGHNA, CDR2 YNFKEQ, per germline. Here the CDR3 DNA reads TGTGCCAGCAGCCAAGAGTACAGGGAGGGGGAGACCCAGTACTTC. Protein product: CASSQEYREGETQYF.

The rearrangement links TRBV7-2 to TRBJ1-1; D might be TRBD1 (6 bases). V was pared by 3 bases and J by 1 base, with 9 bases between. CDR1 is SGHTA, CDR2 FQGNSA, per germline. The CDR3 sequence is 14 residues long. CDR3 residues: CASSFPGQNTEAFF. CDR3 bases: TGTGCCAGCAGCTTCCCGGGACAGAACACTGAAGCTTTCTTT.

The gene calls are TRBV28 and TRBJ2-2; possible D gene TRBD1, 6 bases. V was pared by 5 bases and J by 8 bases, with 12 bases between. Germline V gives CDR1 MDHEN, CDR2 SYDVKM. The CDR3 is made up of 13 amino acids. This CDR3 reads CASSTGQYGELFF. The CDR3 DNA reads as TGTGCCAGCAGTACCGGACAGTATGGGGAGCTGTTTTTT. The full variable domain, in which reference TRBV28 and TRBJ2-2 provide the parts outside the CDR3, is DVKVTQSSRYLVKRTGEKVFLECVQDMDHENMFWYRQDPGLGLRLIYFSYDVKMKEKGDIPEGYSVSREKKERFSLILESASTNQTSMYLCASSTGQYGELFFGEGSRLTVL.

This chain connects TRBV9 to TRBJ1-1; a weak D match, TRBD1 (6 bases). Trimming left V 3 bases short and J 0 bases short, with 15 bases between. The CDR3 is 16 residues long. Germline V gene lookup returns CDR1 SGDLS and CDR2 YYNGEE. CDR3 nucleotide sequence: TGTGCCAGCAGCGCTGGACAGCCTGGGTTGAACACTGAAGCTTTCTTT. Translation gives CASSAGQPGLNTEAFF.

The chain couples TRBV28 to TRBJ2-7, with TRBD2 matching 11 bases. Germline CDR1 is MDHEN and CDR2 is SYDVKM. CDR3 length: 15 residues. V trimming: 7 bases; J trimming: 2 bases; junction bases outside the gene matches: 7. This CDR3 reads CASTLAGGSPYEQYF. In DNA, the CDR3 is TGTGCCAGCACCTTAGCGGGAGGGTCCCCCTACGAGCAGTACTTC.

This clone occurred once. The V call is TRBV28, the J call TRBJ1-6, with 8 bases that match TRBD1. This CDR3 is 17 amino acids long. Germline V lookup: CDR1 MDHEN, CDR2 SYDVKM. J lost 10 bases, V lost 1 base, and 12 bases had no gene match. The CDR3 protein is CASSLFVRGTGNSPLHF. The CDR3, as DNA: TGTGCCAGCAGTTTATTCGTAAGGGGGACAGGTAACTCACCCCTCCACTTT.

V usage is TRBV29-1 and J usage is TRBJ1-5; 7 bases match TRBD1. Unmatched junction bases numbered 6, after V lost 4 bases and J lost 6 bases. This CDR3 has 13 amino acids. The germline V gene has CDR1 SQVTM and CDR2 ANQGSEA. CDR3 sequence: CSVAGQGGQPQHF. Here the CDR3 DNA reads TGCAGCGTTGCAGGGCAGGGGGGTCAGCCCCAGCATTTT.

The rearrangement uses TRBV6-5 and TRBJ2-5; 11 positions agree with TRBD1. The CDR3 loop spans 15 amino acids. The germline V gene encodes CDR1 MNHEY and CDR2 SVGAGI. Trimming at V came to 6 bases and at J to 3 bases, leaving 6 bases not matched to a gene. The CDR3 loop reads CASRRGQGGEETQYF. CDR3 sequence (DNA): TGTGCCAGCAGACGGGGACAGGGGGGGGAAGAGACCCAGTACTTC.

V is TRBV5-1 and J is TRBJ1-3, with D tentatively TRBD1 (6 bases). V lost 5 bases to trimming and J lost 2 bases, with 14 bases between them. CDR3 length: 15 amino acids. CDR1 SGHRS and CDR2 YFSETQ come from the germline V gene. The CDR3 sequence: CASRGTGRTGNTIYF. The CDR3 coding sequence is TGCGCCAGCAGAGGCACAGGGAGAACTGGAAACACCATATATTTT.

J is TRBJ2-7 and V is TRBV5-1; maybe TRBD1 (5 bases). With 5 bases removed from V and 2 bases from J, the gap between germline ends came to 8 bases. Germline V gene data show CDR1 as SGHRS and CDR2 as YFSETQ. This CDR3 has 12 residues. CDR3 DNA: TGCGCCAGCAGTTTGACAGCCTACGAGCAGTACTTC. This codes for CASSLTAYEQYF.

The J gene is TRBJ1-5, the V gene TRBV6-6; maybe TRBD1 (6 bases). The CDR3 has 16 amino acids. In germline, CDR1 is MNHNY, CDR2 SVGAGI (reference sequence). Trimming left V 2 bases short and J 0 bases short, with 11 bases between. The CDR3 DNA reads TGTGCCAGCAGTTACCCCGGGACAAATAGCAATCAGCCCCAGCATTTT. Its protein product is CASSYPGTNSNQPQHF.